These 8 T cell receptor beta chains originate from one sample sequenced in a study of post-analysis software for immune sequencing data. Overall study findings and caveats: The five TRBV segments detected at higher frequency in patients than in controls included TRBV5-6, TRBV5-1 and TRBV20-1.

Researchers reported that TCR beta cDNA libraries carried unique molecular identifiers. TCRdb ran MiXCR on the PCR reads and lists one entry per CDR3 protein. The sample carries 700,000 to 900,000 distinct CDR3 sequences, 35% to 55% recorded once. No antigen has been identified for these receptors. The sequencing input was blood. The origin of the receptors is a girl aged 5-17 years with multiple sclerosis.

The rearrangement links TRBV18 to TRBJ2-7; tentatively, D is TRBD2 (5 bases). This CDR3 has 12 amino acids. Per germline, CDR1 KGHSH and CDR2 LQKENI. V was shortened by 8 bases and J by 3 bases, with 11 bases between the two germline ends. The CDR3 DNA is TGTGCCAGCAGCCCGGGGAACTACGAGCAGTACTTC. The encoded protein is CASSPGNYEQYF.

This chain's CDR3 is CASSPRLTGSGGYTF. The CDR3 DNA reads as TGTGCCAGCAGCCCCCGCCTGACAGGGTCAGGGGGCTACACCTTC. V gene TRBV11-2 combines with J gene TRBJ1-2, with 7 bases fitting TRBD1. CDR3 size: 15 residues. Per the germline V gene, CDR1 is SGHAT and CDR2 is FQNNGV. V trimming: 5 bases; J trimming: 8 bases; junction bases outside the gene matches: 14.

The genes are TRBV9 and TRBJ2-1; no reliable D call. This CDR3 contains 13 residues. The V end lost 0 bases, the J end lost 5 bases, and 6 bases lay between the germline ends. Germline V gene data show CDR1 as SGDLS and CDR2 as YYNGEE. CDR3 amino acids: CASSVGVDNEQFF. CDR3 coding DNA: TGTGCCAGCAGCGTAGGGGTGGACAATGAGCAGTTCTTC.

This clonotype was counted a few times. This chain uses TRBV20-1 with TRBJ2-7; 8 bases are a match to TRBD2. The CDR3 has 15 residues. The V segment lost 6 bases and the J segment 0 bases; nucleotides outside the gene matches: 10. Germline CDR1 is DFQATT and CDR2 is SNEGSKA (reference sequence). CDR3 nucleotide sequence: TGCAGTGCCCGCCCCGCTAGCGGGCCCTCCTACGAGCAGTACTTC. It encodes CSARPASGPSYEQYF.

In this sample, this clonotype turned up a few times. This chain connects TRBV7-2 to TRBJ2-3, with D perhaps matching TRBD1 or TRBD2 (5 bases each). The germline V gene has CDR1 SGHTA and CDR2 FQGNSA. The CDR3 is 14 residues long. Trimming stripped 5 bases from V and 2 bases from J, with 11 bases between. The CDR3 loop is CASSPWGYTDTQYF. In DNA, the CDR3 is TGTGCCAGCAGCCCGTGGGGGTACACAGATACGCAGTATTTT.

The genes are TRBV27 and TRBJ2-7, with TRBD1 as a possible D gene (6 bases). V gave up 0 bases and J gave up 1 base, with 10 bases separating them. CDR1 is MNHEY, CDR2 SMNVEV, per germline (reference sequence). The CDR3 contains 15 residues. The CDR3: CASSLSGAASYEQYF. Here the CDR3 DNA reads TGTGCCAGCAGTTTATCGGGGGCAGCGTCCTACGAGCAGTACTTC.

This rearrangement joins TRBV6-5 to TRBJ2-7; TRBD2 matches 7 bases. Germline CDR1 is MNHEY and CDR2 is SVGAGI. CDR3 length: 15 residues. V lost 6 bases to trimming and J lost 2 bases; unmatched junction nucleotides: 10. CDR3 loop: CASSPGTTVPYEQYF. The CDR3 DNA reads TGTGCCAGCAGCCCCGGGACTACCGTACCCTACGAGCAGTACTTC.

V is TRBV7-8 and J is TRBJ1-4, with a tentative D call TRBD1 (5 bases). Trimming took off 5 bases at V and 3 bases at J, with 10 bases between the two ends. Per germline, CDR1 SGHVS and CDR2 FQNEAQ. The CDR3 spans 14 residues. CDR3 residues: CASSPGWSNEKLFF. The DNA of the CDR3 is TGTGCCAGCAGCCCAGGGTGGTCTAATGAAAAACTGTTTTTT. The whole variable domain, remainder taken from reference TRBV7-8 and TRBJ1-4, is GAGVSQSPRYKVAKRGQDVALRCDPISGHVSLFWYQQALGQGPEFLTYFQNEAQLDKSGLPSDRFFAERPEGSVSTLKIQRTQQEDSAVYLCASSPGWSNEKLFFGSGTQLSVL.